This TCR beta chain originates from a study of cytotoxic CD8 clonotypes in ibrutinib-treated CLL (dated by TCRdb to about 2021). As for the study more broadly: The cohort was composed of about 10 relapsed/refractory and around 15 treatment-naive patients; IGHV unmutated status was identified in 17 patients. Partial responses were observed in some 24 patients and complete responses in 2; after a median follow-up of 68 months, remission was maintained in approximately 15 patients and progression was observed in some 12. Samples averaged 255,043 productive templates and roughly 86,000 productive rearrangements. Cryopreserved peripheral blood mononuclear cells were collected before treatment, at response, and at either disease progression or sustained remission. Every remission and progressive disease sample was obtained while ibrutinib was still being received by the patients. Of the roughly 86 people in the trial, approximately 26 had longitudinal samples available. The response samples were drawn at a median of around eleven months into treatment, with a range of about 6 to 36 months. Overall results and qualifications from the work: Public clonotypes were rare and either contracted or stayed stable during treatment, and the rise in clonality at ibrutinib response reflected the expansion of private clonotypes. Sampling times were not matched between sustained-remission and progressing patients, and lymph node repertoires were not studied. Baseline clonality exceeded that of age-matched healthy donors and correlated strongly with circulating CD8+ T-cell counts. An increase in clonality was observed at ibrutinib response, with clonality remaining stable during sustained remission and falling back toward baseline at progression.

Including cysteine and phenylalanine, the CDR3 has 14 amino acids. Of all the DNA, just the CDR3 is kept, 42 bases in frame from base 1. CDR1 LNHDA and CDR2 SQIVND are derived from the germline V gene (reference sequence). The V and J ends are trimmed by 1 base and 3 bases, leaving 10 bases between them. Points on this clone: Its antigen has not been determined. No base quality information exists; no much larger clone differs at one position.

For TCR beta library preparation, approximately 2 micrograms of genomic DNA were extracted from the cryopreserved PBMCs. Longitudinal blood samples from CLL patients on ibrutinib monotherapy underwent high-throughput TCR beta sequencing. The patients took part in an open-label, single-center phase 2 trial of ibrutinib monotherapy. Each clonotype received, on average, 10x coverage in deep resolution sequencing performed on a MiSeq, where the target depth lay between 1 in 1 million and 1 in 200,000 T cells. The immunoSEQ hsTCRB Kit was used to generate TCR beta libraries. The original methods were these. Data were analyzed with ImmunoSEQ Data Assistant and ImmunoSEQ Analyzer, with V, D and J genes assigned per IMGT definitions. Clonality, which ranges from 0 to 1, was calculated as one minus the normalized Shannon entropy of productive rearrangement frequencies. Only overrepresented clonotypes making up at least 0.05% of the repertoire of each patient were included in the public clonotype analysis. About twelve repertoires from age-matched healthy donors, obtained from immuneACCESS, served as clonality controls. TCRdb retrieved this table from immuneACCESS and kept in-frame rearrangements only. Not all clones are present; in checked studies, unresolved V genes account for under half, and no reason is known for the remainder. From that table come the V and J calls and clone size; the DNA was used to work out D and trimming. The sample contains roughly 330,000 clones, 67% of them found a single time. The top ten hold roughly 6% of the sample.

This receptor was taken from a human donor with chronic lymphocytic leukemia. Sequenced here: PBMCs, sampled after 36 months of ibrutinib treatment. Recombination joined TRBV19 with TRBJ2-7, with the D gene not confidently named. The CDR3 in this case is CASSIAWQNYEQYF. The DNA is as follows: TGTGCCAGTAGTATAGCCTGGCAGAACTACGAGCAGTACTTC.